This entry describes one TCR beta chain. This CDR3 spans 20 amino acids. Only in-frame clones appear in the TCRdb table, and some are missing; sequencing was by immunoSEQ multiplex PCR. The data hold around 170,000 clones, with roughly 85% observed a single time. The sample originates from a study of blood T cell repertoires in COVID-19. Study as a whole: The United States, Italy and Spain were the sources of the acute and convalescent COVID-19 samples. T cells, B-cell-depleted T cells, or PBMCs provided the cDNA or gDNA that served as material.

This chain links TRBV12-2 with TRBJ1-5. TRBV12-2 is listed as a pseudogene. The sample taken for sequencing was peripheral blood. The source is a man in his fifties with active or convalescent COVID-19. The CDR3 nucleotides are TGTGCAAGTCGCTTAAGGTGGAGGGCCATCAAAACTAATAGCAATCAGCCCCAGCATTTT. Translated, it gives CASRLRWRAIKTNSNQPQHF.